These 8 T cell receptor beta chains were all obtained from the same sample, sequenced in a study of blood T cells in healthy people across ages. Sample-barcoded 5' priming and a J-beta primer mix drove a second PCR of 7 to 11 cycles. TCRdb passed the 5' RACE reads through MiXCR, listing each CDR3 protein once. Of roughly 500,000 distinct CDR3 sequences in the sample, 27% were seen once. The sample consisted of blood. Source of these receptors: a woman in her seventies in good health.

This clonotype has only a few counts. The CDR3 DNA follows: TGCAGTGCTAAACGGGCGATCGGGGGGCGAGGGGACGCTTTCTTT. Protein product: CSAKRAIGGRGDAFF. The V and J genes are TRBV20-1 and TRBJ1-1, with D tentatively TRBD1 (6 bases). The CDR3 has 15 residues. Deletions cut 4 bases from V and 11 bases from J, with 26 bases between. Germline V CDR1 and CDR2: DFQATT, SNEGSKA (reference sequence).

This clonotype appeared a few times. As the CDR3 is not closed by the conserved phenylalanine or tryptophan, this likely results from a read error. The chain uses TRBV6-6 and TRBJ1-4; D gene ambiguous. In germline, CDR1 is MNHNY, CDR2 SVGAGI (reference sequence). The CDR3 loop spans 12 amino acids. Trimming removed 4 bases at V and 14 bases at J, with 14 bases between. The CDR3 nucleotides are TGTGCCAGCAGTTTAGGAGAGTTCGGGCTGTTTATT. Translation: CASSLGEFGLFI.

The chain links TRBV6-6 to TRBJ1-5; perhaps TRBD1 as D (5 bases). With 6 bases removed from V and 2 bases from J, the gap between germline ends came to 8 bases. The CDR3 contains 13 residues. The germline V gene has CDR1 MNHNY and CDR2 SVGAGI (reference sequence). CDR3 nucleotide sequence: TGTGCCAGCAGCCGGGGGGGCAATCAGCCCCAGCATTTT. Its translation is CASSRGGNQPQHF.

This clonotype was seen a handful of times. The gene calls are TRBV18 and TRBJ1-5; 10 bases match TRBD1. Germline CDR1 and CDR2: KGHSH and LQKENI. This CDR3 has 15 amino acids. J gave up 6 bases and V 3 bases, and 5 bases lay outside the gene matches. Here the CDR3 DNA reads TGTGCCAGCTCACCGGGACAGGGGAAGGGTCAGCCCCAGCATTTT. Residues: CASSPGQGKGQPQHF.

This chain links TRBV7-9 with TRBJ1-2; possible D gene TRBD1, 6 bases. Germline CDR1 is SEHNR and CDR2 is FQNEAQ (reference sequence). The V end was cut by 5 bases, the J end by 6 bases, with 19 bases between. This CDR3 spans 15 amino acids. The DNA for the CDR3 is TGTGCCAGCAGCCCTACAGGGAGTAAGGTGAATGGCTACACCTTC. This encodes CASSPTGSKVNGYTF. The full variable domain, in which reference TRBV7-9 and TRBJ1-2 provide the parts outside the CDR3, is DTGVSQNPRHKITKRGQNVTFRCDPISEHNRLYWYRQTLGQGPEFLTYFQNEAQLEKSRLLSDRFSAERPKGSFSTLEIQRTEQGDSAMYLCASSPTGSKVNGYTFGSGTRLTVV.

This clonotype was detected only a few times. The rearrangement links TRBV5-1 to TRBJ2-5; D is ambiguous. The CDR3 has 15 amino acids. Looked up from germline, CDR1 is SGHRS and CDR2 is YFSETQ. Trimming left V 1 base short and J 3 bases short, with 13 bases between. The DNA of the CDR3 is TGCGCCAGCAGCTTGATTCCCGGCGGCGAAGAGACCCAGTACTTC. This sequence encodes CASSLIPGGEETQYF.

A few counts support this clonotype. The V and J genes are TRBV13 and TRBJ1-3; TRBD1 matches 12 bases. Unmatched junction bases numbered 6, after V lost 5 bases and J lost 7 bases. The germline CDR1 and CDR2 sequences are PRHDT and FYEKMQ (reference sequence). The CDR3 loop spans 15 amino acids. CDR3 in amino acids: CASSLMGQGANTIYF. DNA of the CDR3: TGTGCCAGCAGCCTGATGGGACAGGGGGCGAACACCATATATTTT.

The chain couples TRBV29-1 to TRBJ2-1; D may be TRBD2 (6 bases). CDR3 length equals 11 residues. Trimming removed 3 bases from V and 8 bases from J, with 8 bases in between. In germline, CDR1 is SQVTM, CDR2 ANQGSEA. CDR3 DNA sequence: TGCAGCGTTGAGGAGGGGTATGAGCAGTTCTTC. Encoded protein: CSVEEGYEQFF.